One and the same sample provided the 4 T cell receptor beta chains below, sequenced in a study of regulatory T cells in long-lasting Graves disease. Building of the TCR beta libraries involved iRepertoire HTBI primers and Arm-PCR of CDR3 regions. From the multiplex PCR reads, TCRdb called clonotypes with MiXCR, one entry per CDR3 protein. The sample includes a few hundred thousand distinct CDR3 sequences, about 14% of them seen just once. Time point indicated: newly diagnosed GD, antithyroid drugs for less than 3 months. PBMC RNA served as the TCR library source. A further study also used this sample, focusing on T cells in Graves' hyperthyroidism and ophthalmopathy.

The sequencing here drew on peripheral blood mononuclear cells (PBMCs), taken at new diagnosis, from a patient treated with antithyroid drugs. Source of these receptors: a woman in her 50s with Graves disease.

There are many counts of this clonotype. CDR3: CASSLRVADTQYF. The CDR3 DNA reads as TGTGCCAGCAGCTTACGGGTGGCAGATACGCAGTATTTT. This rearrangement joins TRBV7-9 to TRBJ2-3, with D uncertain. Germline V gives CDR1 SEHNR, CDR2 FQNEAQ (reference sequence). Trimming took off 2 bases at V and 4 bases at J, with 7 bases between the two ends. There are 13 residues in the CDR3.

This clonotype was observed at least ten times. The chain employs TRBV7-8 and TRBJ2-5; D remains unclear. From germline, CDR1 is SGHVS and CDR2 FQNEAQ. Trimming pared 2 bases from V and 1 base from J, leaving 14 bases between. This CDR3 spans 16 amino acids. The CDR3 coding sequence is TGTGCCAGCAGCTTATCAATACGGCAGCCCCAAGAGACCCAGTACTTC. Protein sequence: CASSLSIRQPQETQYF.

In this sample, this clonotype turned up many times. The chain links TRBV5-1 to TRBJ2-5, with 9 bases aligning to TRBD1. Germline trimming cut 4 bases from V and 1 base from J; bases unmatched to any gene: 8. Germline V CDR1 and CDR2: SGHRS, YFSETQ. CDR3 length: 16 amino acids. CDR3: CASSVTGTGFQETQYF. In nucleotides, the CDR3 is TGCGCCAGCAGCGTGACCGGGACAGGGTTCCAAGAGACCCAGTACTTC.

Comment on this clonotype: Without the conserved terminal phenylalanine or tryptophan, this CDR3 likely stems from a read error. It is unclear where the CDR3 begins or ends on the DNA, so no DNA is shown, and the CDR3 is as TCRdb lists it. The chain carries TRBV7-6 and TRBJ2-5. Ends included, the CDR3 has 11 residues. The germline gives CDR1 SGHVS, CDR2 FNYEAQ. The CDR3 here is CASSTGPTQRL.